This T cell receptor (beta chain) derives from a study of blood T cell repertoires in COVID-19. At the level of the study: Samples representing acute and convalescent COVID-19 were sourced from the United States, Italy and Spain. T cells, B-cell-depleted T cells, or PBMCs supplied cDNA or gDNA.

The CDR3 covers 15 residues. CDR1 and CDR2 from the germline V gene are SGDLS and YYNGEE. The V segment lost 4 bases and the J segment 0 bases; nucleotides outside the gene matches: 3. Seattle patients were enrolled while actively infected and followed longitudinally. TCRdb keeps only in-frame clones here, not all; method: immunoSEQ multiplex PCR. The repertoire holds over 150,000 clones, with around 85% as singletons. This TCR was sampled from an elderly man with COVID-19, enrolled during active disease. The chain has TRBV9 and TRBJ2-1; 8 positions match TRBD1. The sequenced material came from peripheral blood. The CDR3 region is CASSTGGSSYNEQFF. The CDR3 DNA sequence: TGTGCCAGCAGCACAGGGGGTAGCTCCTACAATGAGCAGTTCTTC.